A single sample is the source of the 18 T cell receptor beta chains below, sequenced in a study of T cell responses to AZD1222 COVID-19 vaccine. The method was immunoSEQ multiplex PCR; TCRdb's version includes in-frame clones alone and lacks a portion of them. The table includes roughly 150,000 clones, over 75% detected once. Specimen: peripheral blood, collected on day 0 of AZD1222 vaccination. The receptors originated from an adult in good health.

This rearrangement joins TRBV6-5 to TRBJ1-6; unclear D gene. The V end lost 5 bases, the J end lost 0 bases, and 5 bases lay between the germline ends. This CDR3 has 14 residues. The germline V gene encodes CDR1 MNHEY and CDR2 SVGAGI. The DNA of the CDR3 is TGTGCCAGCAGTCGGAGCTCCTATAATTCACCCCTCCACTTT. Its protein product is CASSRSSYNSPLHF.

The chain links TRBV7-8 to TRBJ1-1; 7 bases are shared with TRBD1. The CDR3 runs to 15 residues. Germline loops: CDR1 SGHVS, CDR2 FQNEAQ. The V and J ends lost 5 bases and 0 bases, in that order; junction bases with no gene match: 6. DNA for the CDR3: TGTGCCAGCAGCCCGGAGACAGGGATGAACACTGAAGCTTTCTTT. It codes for CASSPETGMNTEAFF.

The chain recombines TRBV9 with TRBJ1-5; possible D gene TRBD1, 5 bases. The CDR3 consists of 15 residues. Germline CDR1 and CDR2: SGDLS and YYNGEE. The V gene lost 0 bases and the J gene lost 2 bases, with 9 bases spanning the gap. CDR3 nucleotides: TGTGCCAGCAGCGTAGACGGGGGTGGCAATCAGCCCCAGCATTTT. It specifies CASSVDGGGNQPQHF. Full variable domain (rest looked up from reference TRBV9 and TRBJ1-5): DSGVTQTPKHLITATGQRVTLRCSPRSGDLSVYWYQQSLDQGLQFLIQYYNGEERAKGNILERFSAQQFPDLHSELNLSSLELGDSALYFCASSVDGGGNQPQHFGDGTRLSIL.

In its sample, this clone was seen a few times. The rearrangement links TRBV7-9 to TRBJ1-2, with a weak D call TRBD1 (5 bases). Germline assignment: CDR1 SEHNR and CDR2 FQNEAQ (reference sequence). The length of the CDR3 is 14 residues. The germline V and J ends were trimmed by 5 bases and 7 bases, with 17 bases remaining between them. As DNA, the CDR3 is TGTGCCAGCAGCCACCTTCTTGGGGGTTTTGGCTACACCTTC. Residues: CASSHLLGGFGYTF.

Here the CDR3 DNA reads TGTGCCGCGGGGGAGGTGAACACTGAAGCTTTCTTT. Its translation: CAAGEVNTEAFF. The chain combines TRBV30 with TRBJ1-1, with D possibly TRBD1 on 5 matching bases. The CDR3 is 12 amino acids. Germline values: CDR1 GTSNPN, CDR2 SVGIG (reference sequence). V was pared by 8 bases and J by 0 bases, with 10 bases between.

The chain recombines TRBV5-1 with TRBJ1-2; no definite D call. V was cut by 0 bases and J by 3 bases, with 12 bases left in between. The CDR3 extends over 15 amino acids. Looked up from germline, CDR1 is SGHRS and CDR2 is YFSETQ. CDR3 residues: CASSLARPLDYGYTF. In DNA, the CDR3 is TGCGCCAGCAGCTTGGCACGACCCCTCGACTATGGCTACACCTTC.

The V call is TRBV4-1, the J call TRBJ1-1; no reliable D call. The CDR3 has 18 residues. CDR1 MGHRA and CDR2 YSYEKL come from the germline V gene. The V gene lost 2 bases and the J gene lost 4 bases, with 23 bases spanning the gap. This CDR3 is CASSQSSTGLGKSTEAFF. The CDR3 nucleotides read TGCGCCAGCAGCCAATCCTCAACCGGATTAGGGAAGTCCACTGAAGCTTTCTTT.

The CDR3 DNA reads as TGTGCCAGCAGTGAACAGGACACTACGTACACAATCGGCTACACCTTC. Amino acid sequence: CASSEQDTTYTIGYTF. The chain employs TRBV2 and TRBJ1-2, with a possible D match to TRBD1 (5 bases). The CDR3 covers 16 residues. The V end was cut by 2 bases, the J end by 8 bases, with 21 bases between. Germline assignment: CDR1 SNHLY and CDR2 FYNNEI.

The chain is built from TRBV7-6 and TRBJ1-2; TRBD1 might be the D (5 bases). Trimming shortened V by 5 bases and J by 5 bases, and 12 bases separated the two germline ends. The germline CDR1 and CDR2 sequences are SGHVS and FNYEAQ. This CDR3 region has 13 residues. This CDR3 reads CASSSRVEYGYTF. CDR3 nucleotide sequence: TGTGCCAGCAGCAGCAGGGTGGAGTATGGCTACACCTTC.

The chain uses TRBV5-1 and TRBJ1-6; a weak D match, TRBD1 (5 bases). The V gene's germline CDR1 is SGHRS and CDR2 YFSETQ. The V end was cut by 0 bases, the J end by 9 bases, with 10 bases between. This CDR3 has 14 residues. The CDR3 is CASSLDGGSSPLHF. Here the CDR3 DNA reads TGCGCCAGCAGCTTGGACGGGGGATCTTCACCCCTCCACTTT. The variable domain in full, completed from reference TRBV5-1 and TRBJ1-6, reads KAGVTQTPRYLIKTRGQQVTLSCSPISGHRSVSWYQQTPGQGLQFLFEYFSETQRNKGNFPGRFSGRQFSNSRSEMNVSTLELGDSALYLCASSLDGGSSPLHFGNGTRLTVT.

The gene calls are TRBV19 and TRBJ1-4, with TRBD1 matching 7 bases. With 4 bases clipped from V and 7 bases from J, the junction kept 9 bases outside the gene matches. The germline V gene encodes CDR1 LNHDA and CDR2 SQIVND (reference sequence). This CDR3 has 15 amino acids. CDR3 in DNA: TGTGCCAGTAGTACCTCGACAGGGAGGACTGAAAAACTGTTTTTT. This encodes CASSTSTGRTEKLFF.

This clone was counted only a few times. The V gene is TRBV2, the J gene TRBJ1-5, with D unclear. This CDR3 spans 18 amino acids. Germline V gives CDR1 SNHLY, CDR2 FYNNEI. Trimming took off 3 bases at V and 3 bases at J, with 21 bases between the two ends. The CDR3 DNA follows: TGTGCCAGCAGTGAGGTGGCGGCAGGCCCAACAAACAATCAGCCCCAGCATTTT. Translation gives CASSEVAAGPTNNQPQHF.

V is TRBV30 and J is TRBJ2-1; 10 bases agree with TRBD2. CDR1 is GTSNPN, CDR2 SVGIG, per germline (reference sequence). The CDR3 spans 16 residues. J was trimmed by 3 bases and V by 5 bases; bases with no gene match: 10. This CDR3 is CAWVGLSSGSYNEQFF. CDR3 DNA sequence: TGTGCCTGGGTAGGATTATCTAGCGGGAGCTACAATGAGCAGTTCTTC.

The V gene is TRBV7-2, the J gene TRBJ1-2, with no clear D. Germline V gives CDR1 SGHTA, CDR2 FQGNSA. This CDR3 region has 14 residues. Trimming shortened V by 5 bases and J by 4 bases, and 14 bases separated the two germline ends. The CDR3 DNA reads TGTGCCAGCAGCCCGCGCCTTGATCCCTATGGCTACACCTTC. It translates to CASSPRLDPYGYTF.

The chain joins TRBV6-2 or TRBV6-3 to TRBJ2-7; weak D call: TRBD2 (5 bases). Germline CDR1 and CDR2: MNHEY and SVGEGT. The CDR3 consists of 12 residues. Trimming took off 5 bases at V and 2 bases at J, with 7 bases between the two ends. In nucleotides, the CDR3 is TGTGCCAGCAGTCGGACTCCCTACGAGCAGTACTTC. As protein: CASSRTPYEQYF.

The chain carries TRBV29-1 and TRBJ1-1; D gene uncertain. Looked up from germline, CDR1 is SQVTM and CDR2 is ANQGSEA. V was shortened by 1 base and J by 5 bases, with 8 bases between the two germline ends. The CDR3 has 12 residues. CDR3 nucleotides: TGCAGCGTTGAAGGGGCCGGTACTGAAGCTTTCTTT. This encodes CSVEGAGTEAFF.

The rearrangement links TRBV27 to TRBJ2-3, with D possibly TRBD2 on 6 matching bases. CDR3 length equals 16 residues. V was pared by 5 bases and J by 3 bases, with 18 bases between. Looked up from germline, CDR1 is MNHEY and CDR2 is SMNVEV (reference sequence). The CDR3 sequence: CASSRGGLALTDTQYF. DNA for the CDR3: TGTGCCAGCAGTAGGGGTGGGCTAGCGTTAACAGATACGCAGTATTTT.

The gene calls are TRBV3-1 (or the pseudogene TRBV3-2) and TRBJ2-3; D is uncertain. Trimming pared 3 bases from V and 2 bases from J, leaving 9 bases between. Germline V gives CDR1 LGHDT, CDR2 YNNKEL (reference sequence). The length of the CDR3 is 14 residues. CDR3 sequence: CASSHFPSTDTQYF. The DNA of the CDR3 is TGTGCCAGCAGCCATTTTCCCTCCACAGATACGCAGTATTTT.